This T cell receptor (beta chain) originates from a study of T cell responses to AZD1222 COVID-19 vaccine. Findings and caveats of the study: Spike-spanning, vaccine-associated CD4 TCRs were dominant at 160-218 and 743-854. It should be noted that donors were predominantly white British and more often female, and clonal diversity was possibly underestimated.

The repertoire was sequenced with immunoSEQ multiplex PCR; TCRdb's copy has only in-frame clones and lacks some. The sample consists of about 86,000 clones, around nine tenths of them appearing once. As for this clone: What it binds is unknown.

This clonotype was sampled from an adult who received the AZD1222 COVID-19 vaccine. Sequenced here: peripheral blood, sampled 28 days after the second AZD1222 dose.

CDR3: CASSIERDRLQPQHF. CDR3 coding DNA: TGTGCCAGTAGTATAGAAAGGGACAGGCTACAGCCCCAGCATTTT. The rearrangement joins TRBV19 to TRBJ1-5; 8 bases match TRBD1. The CDR3 spans 15 residues. Looked up from germline, CDR1 is LNHDA and CDR2 is SQIVND (reference sequence). The V gene end was trimmed by 0 bases and the J gene end by 7 bases; junction bases not matched to a gene: 5.